This paragraph covers one T cell receptor (beta chain) sequence. The antigen is not known. The treatment: oral pan-JAK inhibitor, 5-10 mg twice daily. Individuals with alopecia areata gave both lesional scalp punch biopsies and peripheral blood for collection. Extraction of RNA preceded its reverse transcription into cDNA, which served as the sequencing template. TCRdb keeps only in-frame clones here, not all; method: immunoSEQ multiplex PCR. The table includes a few hundred thousand clones, 60% detected once. This record belongs to a study of CD8+ T cells in alopecia areata. The study, taken as a whole, reports: Many expanded lesional clones remained in scalp and blood on tofacitinib. Tofacitinib significantly lowered scalp clonality and expanded CD8+ clones among the top 100. For baseline CD8+ expansion, any link to response stays uncertain with one nonresponder.

Trimming pared 4 bases from V and 4 bases from J, leaving 13 bases between. The length of the CDR3 is 14 residues. The germline V gene has CDR1 GTSNPN and CDR2 SVGIG (reference sequence). The clonotype was recovered from a human donor with alopecia areata. Sequenced material: CD4+ T cells sorted from blood, taken at week 52, from a patient treated with tofacitinib. The chain employs TRBV30 and TRBJ2-2, with D perhaps matching TRBD1 (6 bases). CDR3 region: CAWNRQVVTGELFF. The CDR3 DNA reads TGTGCCTGGAATCGACAGGTCGTCACCGGGGAGCTGTTTTTT.